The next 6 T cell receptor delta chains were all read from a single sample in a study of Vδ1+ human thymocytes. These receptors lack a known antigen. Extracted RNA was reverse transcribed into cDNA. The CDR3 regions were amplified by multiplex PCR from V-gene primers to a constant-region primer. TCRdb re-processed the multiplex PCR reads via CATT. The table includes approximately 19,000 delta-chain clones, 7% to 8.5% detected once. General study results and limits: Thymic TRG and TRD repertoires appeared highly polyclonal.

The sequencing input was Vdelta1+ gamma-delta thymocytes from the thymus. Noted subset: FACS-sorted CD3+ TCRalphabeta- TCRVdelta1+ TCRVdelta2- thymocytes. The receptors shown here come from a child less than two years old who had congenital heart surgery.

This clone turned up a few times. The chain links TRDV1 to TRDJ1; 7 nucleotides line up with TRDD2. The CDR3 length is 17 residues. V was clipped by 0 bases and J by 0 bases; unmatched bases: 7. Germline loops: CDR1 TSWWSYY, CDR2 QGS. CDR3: CALGELTFLQYTDKLIF. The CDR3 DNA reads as TGTGCTCTTGGGGAACTAACCTTCCTCCAATACACCGATAAACTCATCTTT.

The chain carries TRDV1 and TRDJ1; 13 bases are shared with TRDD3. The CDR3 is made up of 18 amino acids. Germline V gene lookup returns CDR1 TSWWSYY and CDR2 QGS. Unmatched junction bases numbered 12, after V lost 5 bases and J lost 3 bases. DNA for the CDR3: TGTGCTCTTGGGCCACTCCCACTGGGGGATACGACGGCCGATAAACTCATCTTT. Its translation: CALGPLPLGDTTADKLIF.

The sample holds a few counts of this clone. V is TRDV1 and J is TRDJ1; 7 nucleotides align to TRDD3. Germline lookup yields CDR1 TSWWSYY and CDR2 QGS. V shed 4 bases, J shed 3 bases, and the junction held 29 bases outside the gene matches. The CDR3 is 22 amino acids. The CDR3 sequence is CALGVPSQKDSPPGIPSDKLIF. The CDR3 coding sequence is TGTGCTCTTGGGGTACCCTCCCAAAAGGATTCCCCACCAGGGATACCTTCCGATAAACTCATCTTT.

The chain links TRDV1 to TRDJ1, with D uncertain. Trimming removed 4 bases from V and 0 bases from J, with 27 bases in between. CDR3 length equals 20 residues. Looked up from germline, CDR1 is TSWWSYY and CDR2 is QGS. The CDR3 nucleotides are TGTGCTCTTGGGGCTCCTCATTTCCACTTTGCCTCAAGTCACACCGATAAACTCATCTTT. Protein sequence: CALGAPHFHFASSHTDKLIF.

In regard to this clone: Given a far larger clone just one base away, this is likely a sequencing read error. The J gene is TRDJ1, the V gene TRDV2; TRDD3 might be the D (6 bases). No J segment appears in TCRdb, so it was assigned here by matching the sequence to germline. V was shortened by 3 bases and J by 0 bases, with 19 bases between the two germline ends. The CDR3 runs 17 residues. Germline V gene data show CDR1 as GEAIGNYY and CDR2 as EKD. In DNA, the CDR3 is TGTGCCTGTGACTCGCAGGGCCGGGGGAAGTACACCGATAAACTCATCTTT. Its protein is CACDSQGRGKYTDKLIF.

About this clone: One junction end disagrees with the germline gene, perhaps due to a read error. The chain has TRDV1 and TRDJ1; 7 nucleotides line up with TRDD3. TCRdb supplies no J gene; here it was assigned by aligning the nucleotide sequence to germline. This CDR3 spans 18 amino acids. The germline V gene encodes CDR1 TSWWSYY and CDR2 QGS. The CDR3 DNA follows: TGTGCTCCTGGGGAACCAATGCTGGGGGGGTCCTACACCGATAAACTCATCTTT. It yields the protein CAPGEPMLGGSYTDKLIF.